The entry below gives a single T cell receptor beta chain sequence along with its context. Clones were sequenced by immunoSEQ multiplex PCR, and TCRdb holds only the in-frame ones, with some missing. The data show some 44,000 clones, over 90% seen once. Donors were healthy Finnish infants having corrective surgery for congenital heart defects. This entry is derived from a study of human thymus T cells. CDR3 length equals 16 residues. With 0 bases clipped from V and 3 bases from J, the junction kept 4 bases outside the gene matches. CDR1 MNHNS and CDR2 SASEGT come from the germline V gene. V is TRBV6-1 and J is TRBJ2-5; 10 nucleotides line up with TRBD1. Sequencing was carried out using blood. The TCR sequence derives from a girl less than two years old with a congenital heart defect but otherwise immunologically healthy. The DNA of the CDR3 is TGTGCCAGCAGTGAAGCGACGGGGACAGGGGAAGAGACCCAGTACTTC. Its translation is CASSEATGTGEETQYF.